The entry below gives a single T cell receptor (beta chain) sequence along with its context. Its target is unknown. This sample stems from a study of vaccination effects on CD4 cells after COVID-19. General study points: The study dataset contains few convalescent patients and includes no early post-infection timepoints.

Before sequencing, viral peptide pools were used by the ViraFEST assay to expand antigen-specific CD4+ T cells. Isolating CD4+ T cells followed around nine days of culture. The participants, recipients of two vaccine doses, got either BNT162b2 or mRNA-1273. TCRdb's copy holds only in-frame clones and misses some; the assay was immunoSEQ multiplex PCR. The data show 25,000 to 30,000 clones, over 70% seen once. This TCR was sampled from a human donor who received a COVID-19 vaccine. Sequenced here: CD4+ T cells from PBMCs cultured with HCoV-NL63 spike peptides, sampled after COVID-19 vaccination.

CDR3 protein: CASLASWTGELFF. CDR3 nucleotide sequence: TGCGCCAGCTTAGCTAGTTGGACCGGGGAGCTGTTTTTT. The rearrangement joins TRBV5-1 to TRBJ2-2, with D hard to call. This CDR3 contains 13 residues. CDR1 is SGHRS and CDR2 is YFSETQ in the germline V gene. Trimming left V 7 bases short and J 5 bases short, with 12 bases between.